A selection of T cell receptor beta chains follows, all from one sample in a study of shared clonotypes between healthy human individuals. The repertoire was sequenced with immunoSEQ multiplex PCR; TCRdb's copy has only in-frame clones and lacks some. This table has millions of clones, about 93% appearing once. Sequencing input: naive CD8+ T cells from PBMCs. The source is a man aged 18 to 35 in good health. Some clones in this sample may be carry-over from other donors' samples. The CDR3 runs from the conserved cysteine through the conserved F or W. The D gene is left open where the match is weak. Rows give clone size only sometimes, using once, few, many, or a class for an expanded clone.

CDR3nt: TGCGCCAGCAGCAACCCCCCCTGGACGACGAACACTGAAGCTTTCTTT; CDR3aa: CASSNPPWTTNTEAFF; j_gene: TRBJ1-1; d_gene: NA; v_gene: TRBV4-1; abundance: NA
CDR3nt: TGTGCCAGCAGTTTATTACGCTCGAGACAGGGTATGTCTGGGGCCAACGTCCTGACTTTC; CDR3aa: CASSLLRSRQGMSGANVLTF; j_gene: TRBJ2-6; d_gene: TRBD1; v_gene: TRBV28; abundance: NA
CDR3nt: TGTGCCAGCAGTTTAATTAAGGCGGAAATCTACGAGCAGTACTTC; CDR3aa: CASSLIKAEIYEQYF; j_gene: TRBJ2-7; d_gene: NA; v_gene: TRBV28; abundance: NA
CDR3nt: TGTGCCAGCAGTTTGGACAGGGAAGGTCCAGATACGCAGTATTTT; CDR3aa: CASSLDREGPDTQYF; j_gene: TRBJ2-3; d_gene: TRBD1; v_gene: TRBV28; abundance: NA
CDR3nt: TGCGCCAGCAGCCCTCGTTCGAGGGGGCAAGAGACCCAGTACTTC; CDR3aa: CASSPRSRGQETQYF; j_gene: TRBJ2-5; d_gene: NA; v_gene: TRBV4-1; abundance: NA
CDR3nt: TGTGCCAGCAGCGGGGGGTGGGCGCCTAGCTCCTACAATGAGCAGTTCTTC; CDR3aa: CASSGGWAPSSYNEQFF; j_gene: TRBJ2-1; d_gene: NA; v_gene: TRBV9; abundance: NA
CDR3nt: TGTGCCAGCAGCTTACAGGTGGGGTGGGGTGACTATGGCTACACCTTC; CDR3aa: CASSLQVGWGDYGYTF; j_gene: TRBJ1-2; d_gene: NA; v_gene: TRBV5-6; abundance: NA
CDR3nt: TGTGCCAGCATAGAGCAGTTCTTC; CDR3aa: CASIEQFF; j_gene: TRBJ2-1; d_gene: NA; v_gene: TRBV21-1; abundance: once
CDR3nt: TGCAGCGTTGTAATTTTCAGGGGGGGCTACGAGCAGTACTTC; CDR3aa: CSVVIFRGGYEQYF; j_gene: TRBJ2-7; d_gene: NA; v_gene: TRBV29-1; abundance: NA
CDR3nt: TGTGCCAGTAGTATAGGGTCCAGGAGGAACACTGAAGCTTTCTTT; CDR3aa: CASSIGSRRNTEAFF; j_gene: TRBJ1-1; d_gene: NA; v_gene: TRBV19; abundance: NA
CDR3nt: TGTGCCAGCAGTTTTGGAAATTCACCCCTCCACTTT; CDR3aa: CASSFGNSPLHF; j_gene: TRBJ1-6; d_gene: NA; v_gene: TRBV28; abundance: NA
CDR3nt: TGTGCCAGCAGCCGTAAGGGTAGCTACGAGCAGTACTTC; CDR3aa: CASSRKGSYEQYF; j_gene: TRBJ2-7; d_gene: NA; v_gene: TRBV7-8; abundance: NA
CDR3nt: TGTGCCAGCAGCTTAACTAGGACTGAGACCGGGGAGCTGTTTTTT; CDR3aa: CASSLTRTETGELFF; j_gene: TRBJ2-2; d_gene: NA; v_gene: TRBV7-3; abundance: NA
CDR3nt: TGCGCCAGCTCGGAAGCGGCGGGTCGGAATGAGCAGTTCTTC; CDR3aa: CASSEAAGRNEQFF; j_gene: TRBJ2-1; d_gene: NA; v_gene: TRBV5-1; abundance: NA
CDR3nt: TGCGCCAGCAGGAGGGGACTAGCGGGTAGACAAGATACGCAGTATTTT; CDR3aa: CASRRGLAGRQDTQYF; j_gene: TRBJ2-3; d_gene: TRBD2; v_gene: TRBV10-2; abundance: NA
CDR3nt: TGTGCCAGCAGCTTTTGGATTAGCAATCAGCCCCAGCATTTT; CDR3aa: CASSFWISNQPQHF; j_gene: TRBJ1-5; d_gene: NA; v_gene: TRBV5-8; abundance: NA
CDR3nt: TGTGCCAGCAGTGTAACACCGAACACTGAAGCTTTCTTT; CDR3aa: CASSVTPNTEAFF; j_gene: TRBJ1-1; d_gene: NA; v_gene: TRBV27; abundance: NA
CDR3nt: TGTGCCAGTAGTATGGAGGAGGGGTTCGGCTACGAGCAGTACTTC; CDR3aa: CASSMEEGFGYEQYF; j_gene: TRBJ2-7; d_gene: NA; v_gene: TRBV19; abundance: once
CDR3nt: TGTGCCAGCAGGAATCTAAACACCGGGGAGCTGTTTTTT; CDR3aa: CASRNLNTGELFF; j_gene: TRBJ2-2; d_gene: NA; v_gene: TRBV27; abundance: NA
CDR3nt: TGTGCCAGCAGTTTATCCTGGGGGAACACTGAAGCTTTCTTT; CDR3aa: CASSLSWGNTEAFF; j_gene: TRBJ1-1; d_gene: NA; v_gene: TRBV28; abundance: NA
CDR3nt: TGTGCCAGCAGCCCCGTAGCTGGACAGGAAACCTACGAGCAGTACTTC; CDR3aa: CASSPVAGQETYEQYF; j_gene: TRBJ2-7; d_gene: TRBD1; v_gene: TRBV4-2; abundance: NA
CDR3nt: TGTGCCAGCAGTTACTCGAAAAAGGCAGGTGATTATGGCTACACCTTC; CDR3aa: CASSYSKKAGDYGYTF; j_gene: TRBJ1-2; d_gene: NA; v_gene: TRBV6-5; abundance: NA
CDR3nt: TGCAGCGCTCTGCAAACAGGGGGCTCGATCATCGGGGAGCTGTTTTTT; CDR3aa: CSALQTGGSIIGELFF; j_gene: TRBJ2-2; d_gene: TRBD1; v_gene: TRBV29-1; abundance: once
CDR3nt: TGCGCCAGCAGCCAAGGACAGGGTGCTGGAAACACCATATATTTT; CDR3aa: CASSQGQGAGNTIYF; j_gene: TRBJ1-3; d_gene: TRBD1; v_gene: TRBV4-1; abundance: NA
CDR3nt: TGTGCCAGCAGCCAAGGGACCGCGGGGAAAGAGACCCAGTACTTC; CDR3aa: CASSQGTAGKETQYF; j_gene: TRBJ2-5; d_gene: NA; v_gene: TRBV11-3; abundance: NA
CDR3nt: TGTGCCAGCAGCCCTAGCGGGAGATCGCTCGACGAGCAGTACTTC; CDR3aa: CASSPSGRSLDEQYF; j_gene: TRBJ2-7; d_gene: TRBD2; v_gene: TRBV9; abundance: NA
CDR3nt: TGTGCCAGCAGCTGGGGGGACGAGTCCAGTGAGCAGTTCTTC; CDR3aa: CASSWGDESSEQFF; j_gene: TRBJ2-1; d_gene: NA; v_gene: TRBV5-4; abundance: NA
CDR3nt: TGCAGCGGTCCGGGTGAGAACAATGAGCAGTTCTTC; CDR3aa: CSGPGENNEQFF; j_gene: TRBJ2-1; d_gene: NA; v_gene: TRBV29-1; abundance: NA
CDR3nt: TGCAGCGTTGACCCGGACCCGACAGAGGAGAACACTGAAGCTTTCTTT; CDR3aa: CSVDPDPTEENTEAFF; j_gene: TRBJ1-1; d_gene: NA; v_gene: TRBV29-1; abundance: NA
CDR3nt: TGTGCCAGCAGTTTCGTCTCCTTCGGGGGTGTTGGTGGGTACGAGCAGTACTTC; CDR3aa: CASSFVSFGGVGGYEQYF; j_gene: TRBJ2-7; d_gene: NA; v_gene: TRBV28; abundance: once
CDR3nt: TGTGCCAGCAGCCTCCGACAGAGCCCCTACGAGCAGTACTTC; CDR3aa: CASSLRQSPYEQYF; j_gene: TRBJ2-7; d_gene: NA; v_gene: TRBV9; abundance: NA
CDR3nt: TGTGCCAGCAGTTACTCGACTGGTGAAGCTTTCTTT; CDR3aa: CASSYSTGEAFF; j_gene: TRBJ1-1; d_gene: NA; v_gene: TRBV6-5; abundance: NA
CDR3nt: TGTGCCAGCAGCTTTTTCCCTGTCGGGCGAGCGGTTAACACCGGGGAGCTGTTTTTT; CDR3aa: CASSFFPVGRAVNTGELFF; j_gene: TRBJ2-2; d_gene: NA; v_gene: TRBV11-2; abundance: NA